The 23 T cell receptor beta chains below all came from one sample that was sequenced in a study of T cell repertoires in cytomegalovirus infection (dated by TCRdb to about 2019). These reads were obtained on an Illumina HiSeq 1500. TCRdb's own reprocessing of the public reads used fastp at Q25 and MiXCR and kept productive beta chains. Identical CDR3 proteins give one entry, which carries the most common genes and DNA. The table for this sample lists approximately 390,000 distinct CDR3 sequences; roughly a third of them were counted only once. Approximately 15% of the sample comes from the top ten. The treatment or condition label corresponds to: in vitro stimulation with specific CMV peptide epitopes to enrich CMV-specific T cells. For these receptors, no antigen is known. Sample: cultured PBMCs, taken from culture after CMV antigen stimulation. These receptors all come from a human donor in good health (CMV status not recorded). Some clones in this sample may be carry-over from other donors' samples.

The chain employs TRBV24-1 and TRBJ2-1, with 11 bases lining up with TRBD1. The V gene end was trimmed by 4 bases and the J gene end by 6 bases; junction bases not matched to a gene: 10. The CDR3 is 17 residues long. CDR1 KGHDR and CDR2 SFDVKD come from the germline V gene. The CDR3 DNA reads TGTGCCACCAGTGACCCAGGACAGGGGGCGAGGGGCAATGAGCAGTTCTTC. Translation gives CATSDPGQGARGNEQFF.

Ten or more counts support this clonotype. The rearrangement links TRBV20-1 to TRBJ2-1, with a weak D call TRBD1 (7 bases). V was shortened by 5 bases and J by 9 bases, with 17 bases between the two germline ends. The germline CDR1 and CDR2 sequences are DFQATT and SNEGSKA (reference sequence). The CDR3 length is 13 residues. CDR3 nucleotide sequence: TGCAGTGCTGCCCCCGGGAGACAGGGTGAGCAGTTCTTC. Residues: CSAAPGRQGEQFF.

This clonotype was seen at least ten times. J is TRBJ2-3 and V is TRBV7-2; either TRBD1 or TRBD2 may fit D (5 bases each). The V and J ends lost 1 base and 1 base respectively, with 9 bases between them. CDR1 and CDR2 from the germline V gene are SGHTA and FQGNSA. CDR3 length: 15 amino acids. For the CDR3, the DNA is TGTGCCAGCAGCTTAGGGGGGTCGGGCACAGATACGCAGTATTTT. This translates into CASSLGGSGTDTQYF.

The chain carries TRBV7-2 and TRBJ2-4; D tentatively fits TRBD1 or TRBD2 (5 bases each). Trimming shortened V by 4 bases and J by 7 bases, and 14 bases separated the two germline ends. The CDR3 has 14 amino acids. The V gene's germline CDR1 is SGHTA and CDR2 FQGNSA. Here the CDR3 reads CASSYIGAGNIQYF. CDR3 in DNA: TGTGCCAGCAGCTATATCGGGGCCGGTAACATTCAGTACTTC.

This clonotype was observed a few times. The V gene is TRBV6-5, the J gene TRBJ2-7; D unresolved. CDR1 is MNHEY and CDR2 is SVGAGI in the germline V gene. The CDR3 consists of 12 residues. V was shortened by 5 bases and J by 1 base, with 6 bases between the two germline ends. DNA of the CDR3: TGTGCCAGCAGTAACCCTTCCTACGAGCAGTACTTC. As protein: CASSNPSYEQYF.

The gene calls are TRBV11-3 and TRBJ2-7, with TRBD1 as a possible D gene (5 bases). This CDR3 is built from 13 residues. The germline V gene encodes CDR1 SGHNT and CDR2 YENEEA. Trimming cost V 5 bases and J 4 bases, with 12 bases left between them. CDR3 DNA sequence: TGTGCCAGCAGCCCAAATTCAGGGTACGAGCAGTACGTC. It specifies CASSPNSGYEQYV.

In this sample, this clonotype turned up a few times. The chain combines TRBV4-1 with TRBJ2-1; 13 bases match TRBD2. After removal of 4 bases from V and 9 bases from J, the junction contained 9 bases not matched to a gene. CDR3 length: 16 amino acids. Germline CDR1 is MGHRA and CDR2 is YSYEKL. The CDR3 DNA reads as TGCGCCAGCAGCCGCCCGGGACTAGCGGGAATCGGTGAGCAGTTCTTC. Translation gives CASSRPGLAGIGEQFF.

This clonotype was counted between two and nine times. The gene calls are TRBV10-3 and TRBJ2-4; D could derive from TRBD1 or TRBD2 (5 bases each). Germline CDR1 and CDR2: ENHRY and SYGVKD. The V and J ends lost 3 bases and 0 bases respectively, with 15 bases between them. This CDR3 is 17 amino acids long. Here the CDR3 reads CAISDRDVELAKNIQYF. DNA for the CDR3: TGTGCCATCAGTGACCGGGACGTTGAACTAGCCAAAAACATTCAGTACTTC.

This rearrangement joins TRBV7-6 to TRBJ2-5; possible D gene TRBD2, 7 bases. The ends were cut back, 6 bases at V and 1 base at J, with 12 bases in the middle. The CDR3 has 14 amino acids. The germline gives CDR1 SGHVS, CDR2 FNYEAQ. CDR3: CASRLGGGQETQYF. CDR3 in DNA: TGTGCCAGCAGACTGGGAGGGGGCCAAGAGACCCAGTACTTC.

The V call is TRBV27, the J call TRBJ2-1; a weak D match, TRBD2 (6 bases). This CDR3 spans 14 amino acids. CDR1 and CDR2 from the germline V gene are MNHEY and SMNVEV (reference sequence). The V and J ends lost 5 bases and 3 bases respectively, with 11 bases between them. The CDR3 nucleotides are TGTGCCAGCAGTCGCCGGGAGAGCTACAATGAGCAGTTCTTC. It translates to CASSRRESYNEQFF.

This clonotype was detected a few times. J is TRBJ1-2 and V is TRBV6-2 or TRBV6-3; no clear D. V was pared by 0 bases and J by 4 bases, with 12 bases between. The V gene's germline CDR1 is MNHEY and CDR2 SVGEGT. This CDR3 has 15 amino acids. The CDR3 is CASSYSPVGAYGYTF. The DNA of the CDR3 is TGTGCCAGCAGTTACTCACCGGTCGGAGCCTATGGCTACACCTTC.

In its sample, this clonotype was seen a few times. Here the CDR3 DNA reads TGTGCCAGCAGCCTGACTAGCGGAGCCAAAAACATTCAGTACTTC. As protein: CASSLTSGAKNIQYF. The chain has TRBV7-8 and TRBJ2-4; 9 positions match TRBD2. The CDR3 loop spans 15 amino acids. The germline V gene has CDR1 SGHVS and CDR2 FQNEAQ. J was trimmed by 0 bases and V by 5 bases; bases with no gene match: 2.

This clonotype came up a few times. This rearrangement joins TRBV12-3 or TRBV12-4 to TRBJ1-4; no clear D. This CDR3 contains 14 residues. V shed 4 bases and J shed 2 bases, with 8 bases lying between them. CDR3 DNA: TGTGCCAGCAGTTCGGCCCCTACTAATGAAAAACTGTTTTTT. Amino acid sequence: CASSSAPTNEKLFF.

The V gene is TRBV4-1, the J gene TRBJ1-1, with 9 bases identical to TRBD1. The V segment lost 4 bases and the J segment 1 base; nucleotides outside the gene matches: 4. Germline CDR1 is MGHRA and CDR2 is YSYEKL. The CDR3 covers 15 residues. The CDR3 here is CASSPGQGPNTEAFF. As DNA, the CDR3 is TGCGCCAGCAGCCCTGGACAGGGGCCGAACACTGAAGCTTTCTTT.

J is TRBJ2-3 and V is TRBV24-1; D is perhaps TRBD1 or TRBD2 (5 bases each). V was pared by 4 bases and J by 6 bases, with 16 bases between. The CDR3 is 15 amino acids. Germline CDR1 and CDR2: KGHDR and SFDVKD. Here the CDR3 DNA reads TGTGCCACCAGTGAACCGGGACCACAGCAGGATACGCAGTATTTT. This gives the protein CATSEPGPQQDTQYF.

The chain has TRBV2 and TRBJ2-1, with 12 bases that match TRBD2. V shed 10 bases, J shed 6 bases, and the junction held 7 bases outside the gene matches. The CDR3 consists of 14 residues. Germline loops: CDR1 SNHLY, CDR2 FYNNEI. The CDR3 nucleotides are TGTGCCACCAAGATGGGACTAGCGGGCAATGAGCAGTTCTTC. Translation gives CATKMGLAGNEQFF.

The chain is built from TRBV29-1 and TRBJ2-1; 7 bases fit TRBD2. The germline CDR1 and CDR2 sequences are SQVTM and ANQGSEA. V lost 6 bases and J lost 7; bases outside the gene matches: 6. The CDR3 is 12 amino acids. DNA for the CDR3: TGCAGCGTCCAGCGGGGTCGGAATGAGCAGTTCTTC. Translating it yields CSVQRGRNEQFF.

This clonotype was found a few times. V is TRBV4-1 and J is TRBJ1-1, with D unresolved. Trimming removed 4 bases at V and 5 bases at J, with 14 bases between. Per the germline V gene, CDR1 is MGHRA and CDR2 is YSYEKL. The CDR3 totals 14 residues. CDR3 sequence: CASSPRESPTEAFF. The CDR3 DNA is TGCGCCAGCAGCCCAAGGGAGTCACCAACTGAAGCTTTCTTT.

This clonotype showed up many times. The chain couples TRBV7-2 to TRBJ2-3; 7 nucleotides match TRBD2. Germline assignment: CDR1 SGHTA and CDR2 FQGNSA. Trimming took 1 base from V and 5 from J; bases not matched to a gene: 6. This CDR3 comprises 15 residues. DNA of the CDR3: TGTGCCAGCAGCTTAGACGGGGGGTTGTTAGATACGCAGTATTTT. It codes for CASSLDGGLLDTQYF.

This clonotype was recorded at least ten times. The rearrangement links TRBV7-2 to TRBJ1-1, with a tentative D call TRBD1 (5 bases). CDR1 and CDR2 from the germline V gene are SGHTA and FQGNSA. V lost 6 bases to trimming and J lost 5 bases, with 13 bases between them. The CDR3 sequence is 13 residues long. CDR3 protein: CASSFQGDTEAFF. In DNA, the CDR3 is TGTGCCAGCAGTTTCCAGGGAGATACTGAAGCTTTCTTT.

The V gene is TRBV7-2, the J gene TRBJ2-1; TRBD1 aligns across 8 bases. CDR1 SGHTA and CDR2 FQGNSA come from the germline V gene. This CDR3 is 14 amino acids long. V shed 6 bases, J shed 9 bases, and the junction held 10 bases outside the gene matches. The CDR3 spells CASSPGQGAIEQFF. In DNA, the CDR3 is TGTGCCAGCAGTCCAGGTCAGGGGGCGATTGAGCAGTTCTTC.

V usage is TRBV10-3 and J usage is TRBJ2-3; TRBD2 matches at 9 bases. Germline values: CDR1 ENHRY, CDR2 SYGVKD. Trimming at V came to 7 bases and at J to 3 bases, leaving 5 bases not matched to a gene. The CDR3 is made up of 14 amino acids. Here the CDR3 DNA reads TGTGCCATCACCGCGGGAGGGCCTACAGATACGCAGTATTTT. It encodes CAITAGGPTDTQYF.

The J gene is TRBJ2-5, the V gene TRBV4-1; unclear D gene. The CDR3 spans 13 residues. Germline V lookup: CDR1 MGHRA, CDR2 YSYEKL. V shed 0 bases and J shed 5 bases, with 7 bases lying between them. The CDR3: CASSQDHWETQYF. In nucleotides, the CDR3 is TGCGCCAGCAGCCAAGATCACTGGGAGACCCAGTACTTC.